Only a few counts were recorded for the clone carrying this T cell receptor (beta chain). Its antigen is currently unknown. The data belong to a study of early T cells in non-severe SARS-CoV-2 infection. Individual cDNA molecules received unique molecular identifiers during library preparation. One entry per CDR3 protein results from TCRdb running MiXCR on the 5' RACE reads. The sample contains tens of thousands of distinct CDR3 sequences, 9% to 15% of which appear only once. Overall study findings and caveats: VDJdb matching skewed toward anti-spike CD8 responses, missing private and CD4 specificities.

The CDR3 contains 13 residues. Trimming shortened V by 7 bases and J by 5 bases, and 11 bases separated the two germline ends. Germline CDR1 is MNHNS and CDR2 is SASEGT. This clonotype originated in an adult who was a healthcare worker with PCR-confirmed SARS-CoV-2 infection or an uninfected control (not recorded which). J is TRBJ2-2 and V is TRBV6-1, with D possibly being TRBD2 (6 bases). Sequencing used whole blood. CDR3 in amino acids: CASKEGRTGELFF. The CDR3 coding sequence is TGTGCCAGCAAGGAGGGTAGAACCGGGGAGCTGTTTTTT.